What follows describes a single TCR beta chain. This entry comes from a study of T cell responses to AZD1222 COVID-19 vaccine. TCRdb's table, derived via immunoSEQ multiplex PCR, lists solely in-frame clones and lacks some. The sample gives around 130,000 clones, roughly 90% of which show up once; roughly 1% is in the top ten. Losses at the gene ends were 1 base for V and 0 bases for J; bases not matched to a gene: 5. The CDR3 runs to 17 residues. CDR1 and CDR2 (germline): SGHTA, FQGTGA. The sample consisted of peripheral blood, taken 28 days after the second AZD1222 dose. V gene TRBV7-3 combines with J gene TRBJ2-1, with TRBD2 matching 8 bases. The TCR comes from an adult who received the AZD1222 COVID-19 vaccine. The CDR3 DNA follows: TGTGCCAGCAGCTTAAATCCCGGGGGGGACTCCTACAATGAGCAGTTCTTC. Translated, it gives CASSLNPGGDSYNEQFF.